The rows below give T cell receptor beta chains drawn from one sample of a study of T cell clones after liver transplantation. Using immunoSEQ multiplex PCR, the repertoire was profiled, and TCRdb retains in-frame clones only, with some absent. This table holds about 76,000 clones, over 80% found once. The sample was CD4+ T cells from blood, taken at the 22-month timepoint. Every receptor here comes from a human patient who received a liver transplant. Some of the T cells may derive from the graft donor. Both conserved end residues are part of each CDR3. The order of the fields is D gene, V gene, clone size, CDR3 length, J gene, CDR3 protein, CDR3 DNA. A D gene is named only where the DNA matches it firmly. Some rows mark clone size as missing; the rest say once, few, many or name a class of expanded clone.

NA,TRBV5-1,NA,14,TRBJ2-1,CASSEDGSYNEQFF,TGCGCCAGCAGCGAGGACGGCTCCTACAATGAGCAGTTCTTC
TRBD1,TRBV6-1,NA,15,TRBJ1-6,CASSEAGQGASPLHF,TGTGCCAGCAGTGAAGCGGGGCAGGGGGCTTCACCCCTCCACTTT
NA,TRBV5-4,NA,11,TRBJ2-1,CASSLGRGQFF,TGTGCCAGCAGCTTAGGGCGAGGGCAGTTCTTC
NA,TRBV28,NA,13,TRBJ1-2,CASGDGLNYGYTF,TGTGCCAGCGGGGACGGACTTAACTATGGCTACACCTTC
NA,TRBV27,once,12,TRBJ1-5,CASSFLDQPQHF,TGTGCCAGCAGTTTCTTAGATCAGCCCCAGCATTTT
TRBD1,TRBV6-5,NA,16,TRBJ1-1,CASSWGRGLMNTEAFF,TGTGCCAGCAGTTGGGGGAGGGGGCTCATGAACACTGAAGCTTTCTTT
NA,TRBV7-7,NA,13,TRBJ2-5,CASSPQGGETQYF,TGTGCCAGCAGCCCTCAGGGTGGAGAGACCCAGTACTTC
NA,TRBV6-5,NA,12,TRBJ1-2,CASSYEVYGYTF,TGTGCCAGCAGTTACGAAGTCTATGGCTACACCTTC
TRBD1,TRBV5-4,NA,14,TRBJ1-2,CASSHLQGNYGYTF,TGTGCCAGCAGCCATTTACAGGGGAACTATGGCTACACCTTC
NA,TRBV5-4,NA,16,TRBJ2-5,CASSAASRGPVETQYF,TGTGCCAGCAGCGCGGCCTCGCGGGGGCCGGTGGAGACCCAGTACTTC
NA,TRBV9,NA,15,TRBJ2-5,CASSVGPAVQETQYF,TGTGCCAGCAGCGTAGGACCAGCGGTCCAAGAGACCCAGTACTTC
NA,TRBV5-6,NA,15,TRBJ2-5,CASSLFSAVQETQYF,TGTGCCAGCAGCTTGTTTTCGGCGGTACAAGAGACCCAGTACTTC
NA,TRBV19,NA,14,TRBJ1-6,CASSIQGGNSPLHF,TGTGCCAGTAGTATCCAGGGCGGAAATTCACCCCTCCACTTT
NA,TRBV7-9,NA,16,TRBJ2-2,CASSLDTGGGGGELFF,TGTGCCAGCAGCTTAGATACAGGCGGGGGCGGCGGGGAGCTGTTTTTT
NA,TRBV9,NA,14,TRBJ1-3,CASSVGVGGNTIYF,TGTGCCAGCAGCGTAGGGGTTGGAGGAAACACCATATATTTT
NA,TRBV11-2,NA,12,TRBJ1-6,CASSLVNSPLHF,TGTGCCAGCAGCTTAGTCAATTCACCCCTCCACTTT
NA,TRBV2,NA,15,TRBJ2-2,CASLGTARNTGELFF,TGTGCCAGCCTCGGGACCGCAAGAAACACCGGGGAGCTGTTTTTT
TRBD1,TRBV5-6,NA,18,TRBJ1-6,CASRSTGQGAFLNSPLHF,TGTGCCAGCAGGTCCACGGGACAGGGGGCATTTTTGAATTCACCCCTCCACTTT
NA,TRBV4-1,NA,15,TRBJ2-1,CASSQDPGSYNEQFF,TGCGCCAGCAGCCAAGATCCAGGTTCCTACAATGAGCAGTTCTTC
NA,TRBV27,NA,14,TRBJ2-5,CASSLSVGGRNQYF,TGTGCCAGCAGTTTATCGGTGGGAGGCCGAAACCAGTACTTC
NA,TRBV4-2,NA,16,TRBJ1-1,CASSQAPLGGHTEAFF,TGTGCCAGCAGCCAAGCCCCCCTCGGGGGACACACTGAAGCTTTCTTT
TRBD1,TRBV5-1,NA,16,TRBJ2-2,CASSPPDREITGELFF,TGCGCCAGCAGCCCTCCGGACAGGGAGATTACCGGGGAGCTGTTTTTT
NA,TRBV9,NA,13,TRBJ1-1,CASSVGPYTEAFF,TGTGCCAGCAGCGTCGGGCCTTACACTGAAGCTTTCTTT
TRBD1,TRBV2,NA,14,TRBJ1-1,CASHIQGTNTEAFF,TGTGCCAGCCATATACAGGGGACGAACACTGAAGCTTTCTTT
NA,TRBV5-1,few,14,TRBJ2-7,CASSPRITDYEQYF,TGCGCCAGCAGCCCGAGGATTACGGACTACGAGCAGTACTTC
NA,TRBV11-2,once,14,TRBJ1-3,CASSLGTVGNTIYF,TGTGCCAGCAGTTTGGGGACGGTCGGAAACACCATATATTTT
NA,TRBV5-1,NA,15,TRBJ2-1,CASSLEGRHVDEQFF,TGCGCCAGCAGCTTGGAGGGTAGGCACGTCGATGAGCAGTTCTTC